This entry features one T cell receptor (beta chain) sequence. Antigen specificity is unknown. This record belongs to a study of shared clonotypes between healthy human individuals. Study-level findings and limits: Despite large depth, sorted-subset datasets appeared incompletely sequenced.

Sequencing used immunoSEQ multiplex PCR; TCRdb keeps in-frame clones, though not all of them. This table holds 2 million to 2.5 million clones, 90% to 95% found once. This CDR3 spans 12 amino acids. Germline assignment: CDR1 SGHRS and CDR2 YFSETQ. Trimming cost V 7 bases and J 12 bases, with 20 bases left between them. The chain carries TRBV5-1 and TRBJ2-7, with D possibly matching TRBD2 (6 bases). Sequencing used naive CD4+ T cells sorted from blood. Subset specified: CD45RA+ positively selected. The TCR was taken from a man younger than 30 in good health. The CDR3 spells CASRTWEGEVYF. The CDR3 coding sequence is TGCGCCAGCCGTACCTGGGAAGGGGAGGTGTACTTC.